Shown below are 24 T cell receptor beta chains from a single sample sequenced in a study of blood T cell repertoires in COVID-19. Clones were sequenced by immunoSEQ multiplex PCR, and TCRdb holds only the in-frame ones, with some missing. The sample has 250,000 or so clones, about 83% seen once. Input material: peripheral blood. These receptor sequences come from a human donor in a cohort sampled during active COVID-19.

The rearrangement joins TRBV3-1 (or the pseudogene TRBV3-2) to TRBJ2-3, with unresolved D. CDR1 LGHDT and CDR2 YNNKEL come from the germline V gene (reference sequence). The CDR3 runs to 13 residues. The germline V and J ends were trimmed by 6 bases and 3 bases, with 10 bases remaining between them. The CDR3 DNA sequence: TGTGCCAGCAGGAGAGGTGGTACAGATACGCAGTATTTT. Encoded protein: CASRRGGTDTQYF.

Written as DNA, the CDR3 is TGTGCCTGGAGTAAGCGGGGGGGCACAGATACGCAGTATTTT. It specifies CAWSKRGGTDTQYF. This chain links TRBV30 with TRBJ2-3, with 9 nucleotides matching TRBD2. From germline, CDR1 is GTSNPN and CDR2 SVGIG (reference sequence). This CDR3 is built from 14 residues. The ends lost 2 bases at V and 1 base at J; junction bases unmatched: 1.

V and J are TRBV19 and TRBJ1-5; no clear D. Trimming cost V 5 bases and J 0 bases, with 11 bases left between them. This CDR3 spans 15 amino acids. Germline-derived CDR1 and CDR2 are LNHDA and SQIVND (reference sequence). CDR3 coding DNA: TGTGCCAGTAGTGTCCGGGGAAGTAGCAATCAGCCCCAGCATTTT. This gives the protein CASSVRGSSNQPQHF.

The V and J genes are TRBV4-2 and TRBJ2-7; the D gene is possibly TRBD2 (5 bases). V was cut by 0 bases and J by 5 bases, with 5 bases left in between. CDR3 size: 12 residues. Per the germline V gene, CDR1 is LGHNA and CDR2 is YNFKEQ. The DNA of the CDR3 is TGTGCCAGCAGCCAAGATAGCGACGAGCAGTACTTC. This gives the protein CASSQDSDEQYF.

This chain links TRBV10-3 with TRBJ1-5, with TRBD1 identical over 8 bases. Germline V gene lookup returns CDR1 ENHRY and CDR2 SYGVKD. The V and J ends lost 6 bases and 5 bases, in that order; junction bases with no gene match: 3. The CDR3 consists of 13 residues. This chain's CDR3 is CAIRTDRDQPQHF. Here the CDR3 DNA reads TGTGCCATCAGGACGGACAGGGATCAGCCCCAGCATTTT.

The V and J genes are TRBV6-1 and TRBJ2-1, with 9 bases matching TRBD2. V shed 2 bases and J 10 bases; nucleotides not matched to a gene: 9. This CDR3 is built from 15 residues. CDR1 and CDR2 from the germline V gene are MNHNS and SASEGT. This CDR3 reads CASSEIAGAGWEQFF. The CDR3 DNA is TGTGCCAGCAGTGAAATAGCGGGAGCCGGTTGGGAGCAGTTCTTC.

This clone was observed a single time. The rearrangement uses TRBV6-5 and TRBJ2-1; a possible D gene is TRBD1 (6 bases). CDR1 is MNHEY, CDR2 SVGAGI, per germline. CDR3 length: 13 amino acids. Trimming removed 6 bases at V and 7 bases at J, with 13 bases between. For the CDR3, the DNA is TGTGCCAGCAGCGCGGACAGACCTAATGAGCAGTTCTTC. Translating it yields CASSADRPNEQFF.

The chain uses TRBV6-5 and TRBJ1-2; 10 bases are shared with TRBD1. This CDR3 contains 15 residues. The germline V gene has CDR1 MNHEY and CDR2 SVGAGI. V lost 5 bases, J lost 4 bases, and 7 bases stayed unmatched. The CDR3 protein is CASSTRDRGAYGYTF. The CDR3 region has the DNA TGTGCCAGCAGTACTAGGGACAGGGGAGCCTATGGCTACACCTTC.

The J gene is TRBJ2-5, the V gene TRBV30, with 7 bases identical to TRBD2. CDR1 GTSNPN and CDR2 SVGIG come from the germline V gene (reference sequence). The CDR3 has 15 residues. Trimming at V came to 6 bases and at J to 1 base, leaving 11 bases not matched to a gene. CDR3 loop: CACSPRGGSQETQYF. The CDR3 nucleotides are TGTGCCTGCTCTCCCCGGGGAGGGTCCCAAGAGACCCAGTACTTC.

This clone was seen a handful of times. The V call is TRBV11-1, the J call TRBJ2-3; D uncertain. V was shortened by 1 base and J by 2 bases, with 10 bases between the two germline ends. CDR1 SGHAT and CDR2 FQDESV come from the germline V gene (reference sequence). The CDR3 has 15 amino acids. The CDR3 sequence: CASSLVGVITDTQYF. CDR3 sequence (DNA): TGTGCCAGCAGCTTAGTAGGAGTAATCACAGATACGCAGTATTTT.

This chain connects TRBV5-4 to TRBJ2-2; 10 bases align to TRBD1. Germline CDR1 is SGHNT and CDR2 is YYREEE (reference sequence). V trimming: 3 bases; J trimming: 2 bases; junction bases outside the gene matches: 4. The CDR3 contains 16 residues. CDR3 sequence (DNA): TGTGCCAGCAGCTCGGGACAGGGGACCAACACCGGGGAGCTGTTTTTT. Encoded protein: CASSSGQGTNTGELFF.

The rearrangement uses TRBV7-3 and TRBJ1-1; possible D gene TRBD1, 6 bases. Trimming removed 7 bases at V and 2 bases at J, with 14 bases between. There are 14 residues in the CDR3. Germline-derived CDR1 and CDR2 are SGHTA and FQGTGA. The CDR3 DNA follows: TGTGCCAGCACCCTTGGGGGCCAAAACACTGAAGCTTTCTTT. Protein product: CASTLGGQNTEAFF.

This clone was picked up one time. The V and J genes are TRBV5-6 and TRBJ1-5; a possible D gene is TRBD1 (5 bases). The CDR3 covers 14 residues. V was pared by 1 base and J by 5 bases, with 10 bases between. Germline CDR1 and CDR2: SGHDT and YYEEEE. In DNA, the CDR3 is TGTGCCAGCAGCTTGATTTCGGGGGATCAGCCCCAGCATTTT. This codes for CASSLISGDQPQHF. Full variable domain (rest looked up from reference TRBV5-6 and TRBJ1-5): DAGVTQSPTHLIKTRGQQVTLRCSPKSGHDTVSWYQQALGQGPQFIFQYYEEEERQRGNFPDRFSGHQFPNYSSELNVNALLLGDSALYLCASSLISGDQPQHFGDGTRLSIL.

This chain links TRBV7-9 with TRBJ1-3; D is unclear. There are 13 residues in the CDR3. V lost 2 bases and J 5 bases, leaving 7 bases between the germline ends. Germline assignment: CDR1 SEHNR and CDR2 FQNEAQ (reference sequence). CDR3 sequence reads: CASSLNERNTIYF. The CDR3 nucleotides read TGTGCCAGCAGCTTAAATGAGAGAAACACCATATATTTT. Filled out from reference TRBV7-9 and TRBJ1-3, the complete variable domain reads DTGVSQNPRHKITKRGQNVTFRCDPISEHNRLYWYRQTLGQGPEFLTYFQNEAQLEKSRLLSDRFSAERPKGSFSTLEIQRTEQGDSAMYLCASSLNERNTIYFGEGSWLTVV.

The chain links TRBV12-3 or TRBV12-4 to TRBJ2-7; 8 bases match TRBD2. The V and J ends lost 8 bases and 3 bases, in that order; junction bases with no gene match: 6. The CDR3 extends over 13 amino acids. The CDR3: CASGLAEFYEQYF. The CDR3 nucleotides are TGTGCCAGCGGACTAGCAGAATTCTACGAGCAGTACTTC.

This clone showed up just once. The chain employs TRBV18 and TRBJ2-1, with TRBD2 identical over 11 bases. Losses at the gene ends were 0 bases for V and 6 bases for J; bases not matched to a gene: 4. Per germline, CDR1 KGHSH and CDR2 LQKENI. The CDR3 length is 16 residues. The CDR3 coding sequence is TGTGCCAGCTCACCACCTGGACTAGCGGGTATCAATGAGCAGTTCTTC. Translating gives CASSPPGLAGINEQFF.

The chain is built from TRBV25-1 and TRBJ2-1; a weak D match, TRBD2 (6 bases). This CDR3 is 18 amino acids long. Germline V gene lookup returns CDR1 MGHDK and CDR2 SYGVNS. The V end lost 4 bases, the J end lost 4 bases, and 23 bases lay between the germline ends. For the CDR3, the DNA is TGTGCCAGCAGTGCGGTACCTGGAGGGAGTGGGATATACAATGAGCAGTTCTTC. It yields the protein CASSAVPGGSGIYNEQFF.

The V gene is TRBV19, the J gene TRBJ2-1; D uncertain. There are 10 residues in the CDR3. Germline CDR1 is LNHDA and CDR2 is SQIVND (reference sequence). Trimming stripped 8 bases from V and 6 bases from J, with 5 bases between. The CDR3 sequence is CASGLNEQFF. CDR3 bases: TGTGCCAGTGGCCTCAATGAGCAGTTCTTC.

V and J are TRBV28 and TRBJ2-5; 7 bases map to TRBD2. The junction had 4 bases not matched to a gene; V was cut back by 1 base and J by 5 bases. Per germline, CDR1 MDHEN and CDR2 SYDVKM. This CDR3 comprises 14 residues. The CDR3 region has the DNA TGTGCCAGCAGTTTATCTAGCGGACGCGAGACCCAGTACTTC. This encodes CASSLSSGRETQYF.

The chain has TRBV30 and TRBJ2-4, with D tentatively TRBD2 (5 bases). The CDR3 length is 14 residues. With 2 bases removed from V and 5 bases from J, the gap between germline ends came to 13 bases. Looked up from germline, CDR1 is GTSNPN and CDR2 is SVGIG (reference sequence). CDR3 DNA sequence: TGTGCCTGGAGTTTTAGGCCTAGCCAAAACATTCAGTACTTC. Translated, it gives CAWSFRPSQNIQYF.

The chain combines TRBV7-2 with TRBJ2-5; TRBD2 agrees at 7 bases. CDR1 is SGHTA, CDR2 FQGNSA, per germline. This CDR3 region has 15 residues. Unmatched junction bases numbered 8, after V lost 5 bases and J lost 2 bases. Written as DNA, the CDR3 is TGTGCCAGCAGCCGCCGACTAGCTTCTCAAGAGACCCAGTACTTC. Translated: CASSRRLASQETQYF.

The rearrangement uses TRBV28 and TRBJ1-1; a weak D match, TRBD1 (6 bases). This CDR3 contains 15 residues. Germline V gene lookup returns CDR1 MDHEN and CDR2 SYDVKM. V was pared by 1 base and J by 4 bases, with 13 bases between. This CDR3 reads CASSLLQGLGTEAFF. CDR3 nucleotide sequence: TGTGCCAGCAGTTTATTGCAGGGGCTGGGCACTGAAGCTTTCTTT.

This chain joins TRBV2 and TRBJ2-2, with TRBD1 as a possible D gene (5 bases). The V end lost 7 bases, the J end lost 4 bases, and 13 bases lay between the germline ends. The germline CDR1 and CDR2 sequences are SNHLY and FYNNEI. This CDR3 has 14 amino acids. The CDR3 DNA follows: TGTGCCAGCATCCTGGACACCTTCACCGGGGAGCTGTTTTTT. It specifies CASILDTFTGELFF.

The chain joins TRBV24-1 to TRBJ2-2; D is possibly TRBD2 (5 bases). This CDR3 contains 14 residues. CDR1 is KGHDR and CDR2 is SFDVKD in the germline V gene. Trimming removed 9 bases at V and 1 base at J, with 11 bases between. DNA of the CDR3: TGTGCCACCGCGGCAGGAGGGAACACCGGGGAGCTGTTTTTT. Translation: CATAAGGNTGELFF.